Listed below are T cell receptor beta chains from one sample, sequenced in a study of OX40 agonist ivuxolimab in advanced cancers. Measured with immunoSEQ multiplex PCR; TCRdb has only the in-frame clones, and not every one. This table holds about 79,000 clones, 80% to 95% found once. This specimen was CD4+ or CD8+ T cells sorted from blood, taken in a trial of the OX40 agonist ivuxolimab. The source of these receptors is an adult with an advanced solid tumor such as melanoma, head and neck, liver or kidney cancer. The CDR3 runs from the conserved cysteine through the conserved F or W. The order of the fields is J gene, V gene, CDR3 protein.

TRBJ2-4,TRBV5-1,CASSLDPQNIQYF
TRBJ2-5,TRBV5-6,CASSFTGRETQYF
TRBJ2-7,TRBV5-4,CASGLGAGSYEQYF
TRBJ2-3,TRBV6-4,CASRPGLAVTDTQYF
TRBJ2-7,TRBV9,CASSVGGHWEDRRAEQYF
TRBJ2-3,TRBV6-6,CASSYLAGRVTDTQYF
TRBJ2-1,TRBV19,CASSGLAGTTDEQFF
TRBJ1-6,TRBV28,CASSFNRGVGNSPLHF
TRBJ2-5,TRBV4-3,CASSQIYRVEGETQYF
TRBJ2-5,TRBV11-3,CASSLVGTRETQYF
TRBJ2-1,TRBV4-3,CASSHTRWSSYNEQFF
TRBJ2-7,TRBV7-3,CASSLNAGPYEQYF
TRBJ1-5,TRBV7-2,CASSWGQAIQPQHF
TRBJ1-1,TRBV9,CASSVVPTGGLNTEAFF
TRBJ2-2,TRBV18,CASSPPASGTNTGELFF
TRBJ2-1,TRBV5-1,CASSGARGDYNEQFF
TRBJ1-1,TRBV7-9,CASSSIRDRNEAFF
TRBJ2-7,TRBV7-9,CASRPDMAGGAYEQYF
TRBJ2-2,TRBV4-1,CASSQFWGQITGELFF
TRBJ1-1,TRBV10-3,CAIRTEAGDYTEAFF
TRBJ1-1,TRBV7-9,CASSLTGGSDEAFF
TRBJ2-3,TRBV7-9,CASSSGLQLTDTQYF
TRBJ2-5,TRBV6-1,CASRGAQGARETQYF
TRBJ2-2,TRBV5-4,CASSSGGSSRPSGELFF
TRBJ2-7,TRBV6-1,CASSESPGPYEQYF
TRBJ2-2,TRBV5-1,CASIGQGLGAGELFF
TRBJ1-1,TRBV29-1,CSVKGQGLAFF
TRBJ2-2,TRBV5-1,CASSNIAGRELFF
TRBJ1-4,TRBV28,CASGRGAGEKLFF
TRBJ1-5,TRBV6-1,CASNTRDNNNQPQHF
TRBJ2-5,TRBV2,CASSSGSQETQYF
TRBJ2-3,TRBV19,CASSPRDGVTDTQYF
TRBJ1-2,TRBV7-8,CASSWTAINYGYTF
TRBJ2-3,TRBV30,CAWERGRLTDTQYF
TRBJ2-5,TRBV6-8,CANVPGLADNPIRETQYF
TRBJ2-3,TRBV6-1,CASSEALGADTQYF
TRBJ1-3,TRBV7-2,CASSLIAGRRGNTIYF
TRBJ2-1,TRBV21-1,CASRGGGSYNEQFF
TRBJ2-7,TRBV10-2,CASRDGLAVYEQYF
TRBJ1-5,TRBV9,CASGVNQPQHF
TRBJ2-2,TRBV7-3,CASSLRVLAGSHTGELFF
TRBJ2-1,TRBV5-4,CASSRQGGYNEQFF
TRBJ1-2,TRBV14,CAGRGQGAGGYTF
TRBJ1-3,TRBV7-2,CASSLVTGPGNTIYF
TRBJ1-1,TRBV6-6,CASSYFGQGEAFF
TRBJ2-6,TRBV7-2,CASSRLNSGANVLTF
TRBJ2-7,TRBV18,CASSRAEQYF
TRBJ2-7,TRBV29-1,CSAPGSFAGEQYF
TRBJ1-4,TRBV4-2,CASSQSRTENEKLFF
TRBJ1-1,TRBV7-9,CASSFGGHDEAFF